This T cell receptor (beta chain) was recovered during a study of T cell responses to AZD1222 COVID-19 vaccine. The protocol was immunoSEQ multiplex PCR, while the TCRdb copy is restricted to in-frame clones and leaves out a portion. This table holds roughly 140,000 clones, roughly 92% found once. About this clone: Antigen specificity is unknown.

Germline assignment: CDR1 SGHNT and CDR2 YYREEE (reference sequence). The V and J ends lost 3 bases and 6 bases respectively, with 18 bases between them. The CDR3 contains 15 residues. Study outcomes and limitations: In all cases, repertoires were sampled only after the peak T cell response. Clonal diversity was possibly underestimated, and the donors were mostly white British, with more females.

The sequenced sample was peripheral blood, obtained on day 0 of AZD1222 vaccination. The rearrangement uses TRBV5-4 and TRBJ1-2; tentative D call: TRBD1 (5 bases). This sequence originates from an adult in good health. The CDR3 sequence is CASSSFAGWGNGYTF. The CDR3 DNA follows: TGTGCCAGCAGCTCATTTGCCGGGTGGGGGAATGGCTACACCTTC.